What follows are 26 T cell receptor beta chains derived from one specimen sequenced in a study of T-cell reconstitution after alpha-beta-depleted transplantation in children. Unique molecular identifiers were used to barcode this TCRbeta library. TCRdb processed the PCR reads anew with MiXCR; each CDR3 protein has one entry. This sample has 250,000 to 400,000 distinct CDR3 sequences, with 23% found just once. The source material was PBMCs, mostly from graft donor cells, sampled 180 days after TCRalphabeta/CD19-depleted stem cell transplant. The receptors derive from a male patient aged 10-17 years who had a stem cell transplant for acute lymphoblastic leukemia, so the T cells may come from the graft donor.

This clonotype was seen a few times. The rearrangement links TRBV12-3 or TRBV12-4 to TRBJ1-2; 7 nucleotides line up with TRBD1. The CDR3 spans 17 residues. With V trimmed by 4 bases and J by 0 bases, 11 bases remained unmatched. The CDR3 DNA follows: TGTGCCAGCAGTTCACCAAAGCCAGGGGGGTCTAACTATGGCTACACCTTC. Protein product: CASSSPKPGGSNYGYTF.

CDR3 amino acids: CASSLDNKETQYF. The CDR3 DNA reads TGTGCCAGCAGCTTGGACAATAAAGAGACCCAGTACTTC. This sequence joins TRBV7-9 and TRBJ2-5; tentative D call: TRBD1 (5 bases). The germline V and J ends were trimmed by 3 bases and 3 bases, with 8 bases remaining between them. The CDR3 spans 13 residues. Germline CDR1 SEHNR, CDR2 FQNEAQ (reference sequence).

A word on this clonotype: Germline is not matched at one junction end, which may reflect a read error. For the CDR3, the DNA is TGTGCCAGCAGTGCGACTATCGGGACAGATAAGCAGTATTTT. Translated, it gives CASSATIGTDKQYF. The chain recombines TRBV6-4 with TRBJ2-3; 7 bases align to TRBD1. This CDR3 region has 14 residues. CDR1 and CDR2 (germline): MRHNA, SNTAGT.

This clonotype has only a few counts. The chain joins TRBV20-1 to TRBJ2-7, with 9 bases that match TRBD2. The junction had 6 bases not matched to a gene; V was cut back by 0 bases and J by 0 bases. The CDR3 has 16 amino acids. The germline gives CDR1 DFQATT, CDR2 SNEGSKA (reference sequence). In nucleotides, the CDR3 is TGCAGTGCTAGAGATATCAAGACTAGCGGCTCCTACGAGCAGTACTTC. Its translation is CSARDIKTSGSYEQYF.

This clonotype has a handful of counts. The chain is built from TRBV5-1 and TRBJ2-7; no clear D gene. This CDR3 region has 16 residues. V dropped 0 bases and J dropped 0 bases, with 13 bases sitting between them. Per germline, CDR1 SGHRS and CDR2 YFSETQ. The CDR3 coding sequence is TGCGCCAGCAGCTTGGTTCGCGACTTCCTCTCCTACGAGCAGTACTTC. Translating gives CASSLVRDFLSYEQYF.

The table lists this clonotype with many counts. The rearrangement uses TRBV25-1 and TRBJ2-1; 12 nucleotides align to TRBD1. The germline CDR1 and CDR2 sequences are MGHDK and SYGVNS. The J segment lost 0 bases and the V segment lost 5 bases, leaving 8 bases of the junction unmatched. This CDR3 contains 18 residues. CDR3 coding DNA: TGTGCCAGCAGTCCGGGACAGGGGGCTCATAACTCCTACAATGAGCAGTTCTTC. This encodes CASSPGQGAHNSYNEQFF.

The CDR3 DNA is TGTGCCAGCAGCATGGCGGGGACCCCCTACAATGAGCAGTTCTTC. This sequence encodes CASSMAGTPYNEQFF. The gene calls are TRBV27 and TRBJ2-1, with a tentative D call TRBD2 (6 bases). CDR1 is MNHEY, CDR2 SMNVEV, per germline (reference sequence). The CDR3 loop spans 15 amino acids. V was shortened by 6 bases and J by 2 bases, with 14 bases between the two germline ends.

This clonotype was seen only a few times. The chain combines TRBV4-1 with TRBJ1-3; D gene ambiguous. CDR1 is MGHRA, CDR2 YSYEKL, per germline. The CDR3 length is 14 residues. V was cut by 3 bases and J by 4 bases, with 10 bases left in between. The CDR3 DNA sequence: TGCGCCAGCAGCCATGAGGGCAGGGGAAACACCATATATTTT. It specifies CASSHEGRGNTIYF.

This clonotype occurred a few times. The chain couples TRBV9 to TRBJ2-5; possibly TRBD1 or TRBD2 for D (6 bases each). CDR1 is SGDLS, CDR2 YYNGEE, per germline. V gave up 3 bases and J gave up 0 bases, with 15 bases separating them. There are 16 residues in the CDR3. In nucleotides, the CDR3 is TGTGCCAGCAGCGAGGGGGACTTGCTGTACCAAGAGACCCAGTACTTC. This sequence encodes CASSEGDLLYQETQYF.

In its sample, this clonotype was seen a few times. This sequence joins TRBV5-1 and TRBJ1-1, with D possibly matching TRBD1 (6 bases). The germline V and J ends were trimmed by 1 base and 6 bases, with 10 bases remaining between them. In germline, CDR1 is SGHRS, CDR2 YFSETQ. CDR3 size: 13 residues. DNA for the CDR3: TGCGCCAGCAGCTTGACTCGGACAGCTGAAGCTTTCTTT. It codes for CASSLTRTAEAFF.

V gene TRBV18 combines with J gene TRBJ2-1; the D is unclear. The CDR3 totals 15 residues. The V end lost 0 bases, the J end lost 8 bases, and 14 bases lay between the germline ends. Germline CDR1 KGHSH, CDR2 LQKENI. CDR3 sequence reads: CASSPPGTDVHEQFF. In DNA form, the CDR3 reads TGTGCCAGCTCACCACCGGGCACCGACGTCCATGAGCAGTTCTTC.

The rearrangement joins TRBV7-3 to TRBJ2-3, with 9 bases fitting TRBD2. Per germline, CDR1 SGHTA and CDR2 FQGTGA. This CDR3 contains 15 residues. V lost 1 base, J lost 13 bases, and 12 bases stayed unmatched. This CDR3 is CASSLSPLASGKKYF. CDR3 bases: TGTGCCAGCAGCTTAAGCCCCCTGGCTAGCGGGAAAAAGTATTTT.

The chain carries TRBV18 and TRBJ2-3; D uncertain. Looked up from germline, CDR1 is KGHSH and CDR2 is LQKENI. The CDR3 has 13 residues. V gave up 3 bases and J gave up 3 bases, with 7 bases separating them. The CDR3 reads CASSPPLTDTQYF. The DNA for the CDR3 is TGTGCCAGCTCACCGCCTTTGACAGATACGCAGTATTTT.

CDR3 coding DNA: TGTGCCAGCAGAAGTGGACAGGGGCCCACAGATACGCAGTATTTT. Translated, it gives CASRSGQGPTDTQYF. The rearrangement uses TRBV5-8 and TRBJ2-3, with 9 bases lining up with TRBD1. Germline trimming cut 5 bases from V and 2 bases from J; bases unmatched to any gene: 6. The CDR3 is made up of 15 amino acids. From germline, CDR1 is SGHTS and CDR2 YDEGEE.

The sample holds a few counts of this clonotype. The chain combines TRBV7-7 with TRBJ2-7, with 7 bases matching TRBD2. Unmatched junction bases numbered 16, after V lost 5 bases and J lost 6 bases. Germline CDR1 reads SSHAT; CDR2 reads FNYEAQ (reference sequence). This CDR3 region has 16 residues. CDR3 coding DNA: TGTGCCAGCAGCCCGAAGCGGATAGCGGGTCCTTTCGAGCAGTACTTC. Protein: CASSPKRIAGPFEQYF. Full variable domain (missing parts from reference TRBV7-7 and TRBJ2-7): GAGVSQSPRYKVTKRGQDVTLRCDPISSHATLYWYQQALGQGPEFLTYFNYEAQPDKSGLPSDRFSAERPEGSISTLTIQRTEQRDSAMYRCASSPKRIAGPFEQYFGPGTRLTVT.

This chain joins TRBV6-4 and TRBJ2-3, with 10 bases that match TRBD1. CDR1 MRHNA and CDR2 SNTAGT come from the germline V gene. The CDR3 runs to 15 residues. With 6 bases clipped from V and 4 bases from J, the junction kept 7 bases outside the gene matches. The CDR3 region is CASSLGQGGSDTQYF. CDR3 nucleotides: TGTGCCAGCAGCCTAGGACAGGGGGGATCAGATACGCAGTATTTT.

This clonotype showed up just once. Its ends do not fully match the called genes, so a read error is possible. The chain combines TRBV6-1 with TRBJ2-7; tentatively, D is TRBD2 (5 bases). Germline lookup yields CDR1 MNHNS and CDR2 SASEGT. CDR3 length: 15 residues. CDR3 nucleotides: TGTGCCAGCAGTGAAGGATGGGGTGGGAGCTACGAGCAGTCCTTC. Amino acids: CASSEGWGGSYEQSF.

This clonotype turned up a few times. This chain links TRBV11-2 with TRBJ2-2; D not certain. V gave up 6 bases and J gave up 2 bases, with 10 bases separating them. The germline CDR1 and CDR2 sequences are SGHAT and FQNNGV. The CDR3 runs to 14 residues. This CDR3 reads CASRAPANTGELFF. CDR3 bases: TGTGCCAGCAGAGCCCCAGCAAACACCGGGGAGCTGTTTTTT.

This clonotype has a count of ten or more. The genes are TRBV20-1 and TRBJ2-7; a weak D match, TRBD1 (6 bases). Deletions cut 3 bases from V and 2 bases from J, with 26 bases between. Germline V lookup: CDR1 DFQATT, CDR2 SNEGSKA (reference sequence). This CDR3 comprises 18 residues. This CDR3 reads CSARTSLPRTAVTYEQYF. In DNA form, the CDR3 reads TGCAGTGCTAGGACCAGCCTCCCGAGGACAGCGGTGACCTACGAGCAGTACTTC.

This chain connects TRBV7-6 to TRBJ2-3; 13 bases align to TRBD2. Per the germline V gene, CDR1 is SGHVS and CDR2 is FNYEAQ. V lost 5 bases, J lost 4 bases, and 9 bases stayed unmatched. The CDR3 contains 17 residues. In DNA, the CDR3 is TGTGCCAGCAGCCCCCTGGAACTAGCGGGAGGGCCAGATACGCAGTATTTT. This translates into CASSPLELAGGPDTQYF.

This clonotype has only a few counts. V gene TRBV5-1 combines with J gene TRBJ2-7; 12 positions agree with TRBD2. Germline V gene sequence: CDR1 SGHRS, CDR2 YFSETQ. This CDR3 comprises 16 residues. With V trimmed by 2 bases and J by 4 bases, 7 bases remained unmatched. As DNA, the CDR3 is TGCGCCAGCAGCTTCAGGCTAGCGGGAGGGCCATACGAGCAGTACTTC. Translation gives CASSFRLAGGPYEQYF.

In its sample, this clonotype was seen a few times. The rearrangement uses TRBV12-3 or TRBV12-4 and TRBJ1-1; 10 nucleotides align to TRBD1. V shed 7 bases, J shed 7 bases, and the junction held 9 bases outside the gene matches. The CDR3 runs 14 residues. DNA for the CDR3: TGTGCCAGCACCTGGGGGACAGGGGCCTTTGAAGCTTTCTTT. Translation: CASTWGTGAFEAFF.

The gene calls are TRBV7-8 and TRBJ2-1, with 11 nucleotides matching TRBD2. Germline CDR1 and CDR2: SGHVS and FQNEAQ. V shed 0 bases and J 6 bases; nucleotides not matched to a gene: 4. The CDR3 spans 16 residues. In DNA form, the CDR3 reads TGTGCCAGCAGCTTAGCGGTAGCGGGAGGGGCCAATGAGCAGTTCTTC. Protein sequence: CASSLAVAGGANEQFF.

This rearrangement joins TRBV5-1 to TRBJ1-5; D may be TRBD1 (5 bases). The CDR3 has 14 amino acids. V lost 0 bases and J 6 bases, leaving 10 bases between the germline ends. CDR1 is SGHRS and CDR2 is YFSETQ in the germline V gene. In DNA form, the CDR3 reads TGCGCCAGCAGCTTGGGAGGGGAGGGTCAGCCCCAGCATTTT. Translating it yields CASSLGGEGQPQHF.

The chain recombines TRBV2 with TRBJ1-6, with D possibly being TRBD1 (5 bases). V was cut by 9 bases and J by 3 bases, with 18 bases left in between. The CDR3 loop spans 16 amino acids. Germline V gives CDR1 SNHLY, CDR2 FYNNEI. The CDR3 protein is CASQTGTVNYNSPLHF. For the CDR3, the DNA is TGTGCCAGTCAAACCGGGACGGTCAACTATAATTCACCCCTCCACTTT.

The chain combines TRBV6-5 with TRBJ2-3; TRBD1 matches at 8 bases. The V and J ends lost 4 bases and 2 bases, in that order; junction bases with no gene match: 5. CDR1 and CDR2 from the germline V gene are MNHEY and SVGAGI. The CDR3 spans 15 residues. The CDR3 reads CASSFSGQATDTQYF. CDR3 bases: TGTGCCAGCAGTTTTTCGGGACAGGCCACAGATACGCAGTATTTT.